These T cell receptor beta chains were read from a single sample in a study of response to subunit inactivated influenza vaccine. Via MiXCR, TCRdb re-called the RT-PCR reads, giving one row per CDR3 protein. The table lists just over 300,000 distinct CDR3 sequences, about 20% of them singletons. Sequences were derived from PBMCs from blood, sampled less than 22 months after vaccination. These receptors came from a man between 50 and 70 years old who received an inactivated influenza vaccine. Both conserved end residues are part of each CDR3. The D gene is left open where the match is weak. Clone size is given for some rows only: seen once, a few or many times, or a class if the clone is expanded.

j_call v_call d_call clone_size cdr3_aa cdr3_nt
TRBJ2-7 TRBV6-5 TRBD1 - CASSYGTGPSYEQYF TGTGCCAGCAGTTACGGGACAGGACCCTCCTACGAGCAGTACTTC
TRBJ1-2 TRBV5-1 TRBD1 many CASSPGQGVNYGYTF TGCGCCAGCAGCCCTGGACAGGGGGTGAACTATGGCTACACCTTC
TRBJ2-2 TRBV7-2 TRBD2 - CASSALATNTGELFF TGTGCCAGCAGCGCACTAGCGACGAACACCGGGGAGCTGTTTTTT
TRBJ1-3 TRBV6-1 TRBD1 - CASSEATGAGNTIYF TGTGCCAGCAGTGAAGCGACAGGGGCTGGAAACACCATATATTTT
TRBJ2-5 TRBV14 TRBD1 - CASSPDRGRDRETQYF TGTGCCAGCAGCCCCGACAGGGGGCGCGATCGAGAGACCCAGTACTTC
TRBJ1-2 TRBV5-1 - few CASSFQHPDRYGYTF TGCGCCAGCAGCTTTCAGCACCCGGACCGCTATGGCTACACCTTC
TRBJ1-2 TRBV18 TRBD1 few CASSNSQGTANYGYTF TGTGCCAGCTCCAACTCACAGGGGACAGCTAACTATGGCTACACCTTC
TRBJ1-1 TRBV7-2 - few CASSRGHSNTEAFF TGTGCCAGCAGCCGGGGACATTCGAACACTGAAGCTTTCTTT
TRBJ2-3 TRBV20-1 - - CSARGGTTDTQYF TGCAGTGCTAGAGGGGGGACCACAGATACGCAGTATTTT
TRBJ1-1 TRBV30 - few CAWSGRNMNTEAFF TGTGCCTGGAGTGGTCGCAACATGAACACTGAAGCTTTCTTT
TRBJ2-4 TRBV6-5 TRBD1 - CASSSWDRGKNIQYF TGTGCCAGCAGTTCCTGGGACAGAGGCAAAAACATTCAGTACTTC